This T cell receptor (beta chain) was sequenced for a study of T-cell memory formation after mild COVID-19. Study background: Among the donors, TCR clusters were largely specific to each donor.

A single record per CDR3 protein comes from TCRdb applying MiXCR to the 5' RACE reads. This sample has fewer than 300,000 distinct CDR3 sequences; under 20% occur once, and the top ten carry under 30%. Concerning this clonotype: What it binds is not known.

Study-wide findings and caveats: Cross-reactive memory appears to have joined, as suggested by some responding clones showing up in pre-infection memory. Clones which contracted sat mainly in CM and EM if CD4+, and in EMRA if CD8+. A second wave expanding day 15 to 37 was CD4+-biased; contracting clones were balanced.

The CDR3 extends over 15 amino acids. V was shortened by 0 bases and J by 12 bases, with 19 bases between the two germline ends. CDR1 SGHTS and CDR2 YDEGEE come from the germline V gene. V gene TRBV5-8 combines with J gene TRBJ1-5; D ambiguous. The clonotype originates from a man aged 18 to 30 who had mild COVID-19 (a few samples of this study predate the infection). Cell type and time point are not known. The sequencing input was PBMCs or a T cell subset sorted from them (not recorded which). The CDR3 nucleotides are TGTGCCAGCAGCTTGGCAGTTTTTCAGGCGGGGATCCAGCATTTT. This codes for CASSLAVFQAGIQHF.